This T cell receptor (beta chain) was documented in a study of CD8+ T cells in alopecia areata. Lesional scalp punch biopsies and peripheral blood were collected from alopecia areata patients. PBMCs were stained for CD3, CD4 and CD8, and CD4+ and CD8+ T cells were sorted. Losses at the gene ends were 5 bases for V and 1 base for J; bases not matched to a gene: 5. This CDR3 spans 15 amino acids. From germline, CDR1 is SEHNR and CDR2 FQNEAQ (reference sequence). RNA was extracted and reverse transcribed into cDNA as the sequencing template. Clones were read by immunoSEQ multiplex PCR, and TCRdb kept only the in-frame ones, dropping some. This sample has some 170,000 clones, with around 71% found just once.

The chain combines TRBV7-9 with TRBJ2-1; TRBD1 matches at 7 bases. Sequences were derived from CD8+ T cells sorted from blood, sampled at week 0. The source of this sequence is a human donor with alopecia areata. The CDR3 loop reads CASSIGTASYNEQFF. Here the CDR3 DNA reads TGTGCCAGCAGCATCGGGACAGCTTCCTACAATGAGCAGTTCTTC.